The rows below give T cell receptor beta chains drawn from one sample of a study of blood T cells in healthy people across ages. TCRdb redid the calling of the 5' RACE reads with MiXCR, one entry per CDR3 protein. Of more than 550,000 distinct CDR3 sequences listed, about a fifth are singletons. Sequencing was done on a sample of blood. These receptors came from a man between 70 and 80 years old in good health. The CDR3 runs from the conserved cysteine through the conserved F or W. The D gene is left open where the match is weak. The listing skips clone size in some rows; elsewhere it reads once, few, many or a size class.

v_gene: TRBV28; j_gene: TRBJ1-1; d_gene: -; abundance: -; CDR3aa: CASSFPQGRSTEAFF; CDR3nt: TGTGCCAGCAGTTTCCCACAGGGTCGTAGTACTGAAGCTTTCTTT
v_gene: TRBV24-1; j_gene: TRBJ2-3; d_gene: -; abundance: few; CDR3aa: CATSDRRDSDTQYF; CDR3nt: TGTGCCACCAGTGATAGAAGGGACTCTGATACGCAGTATTTT
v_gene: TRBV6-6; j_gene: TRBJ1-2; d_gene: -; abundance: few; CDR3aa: CASSYSGRFSYGYTF; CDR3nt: TGTGCCAGCAGTTACTCGGGCAGATTTAGCTATGGCTACACCTTC
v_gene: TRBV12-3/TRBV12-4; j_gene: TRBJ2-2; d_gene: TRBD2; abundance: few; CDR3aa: CASSLARGLAGGNTGELFF; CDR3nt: TGTGCCAGCAGTTTAGCGCGAGGTCTAGCGGGAGGGAACACCGGGGAGCTGTTTTTT
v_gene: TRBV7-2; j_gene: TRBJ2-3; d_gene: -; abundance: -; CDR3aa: CASSLVVSPTDTQYF; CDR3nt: TGTGCCAGCAGCTTAGTCGTTTCCCCCACAGATACGCAGTATTTT
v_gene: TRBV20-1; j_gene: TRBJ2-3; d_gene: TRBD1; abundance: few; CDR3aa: CSAAGQGSGAQYF; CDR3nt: TGCAGTGCTGCGGGACAGGGCTCGGGGGCGCAGTATTTT
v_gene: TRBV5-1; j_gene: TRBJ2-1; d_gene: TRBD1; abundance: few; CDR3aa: CASSFLQGAVNEQFF; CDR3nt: TGCGCCAGCAGCTTTCTACAGGGGGCTGTCAATGAGCAGTTCTTC
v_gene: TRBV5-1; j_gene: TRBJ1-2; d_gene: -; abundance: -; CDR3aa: CASGDGYGYTF; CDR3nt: TGCGCCAGCGGGGACGGCTATGGCTACACCTTC
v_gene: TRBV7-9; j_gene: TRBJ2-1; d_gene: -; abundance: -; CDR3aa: CASSLSLPNEQFF; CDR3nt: TGTGCCAGCAGCTTATCATTGCCCAATGAGCAGTTCTTC
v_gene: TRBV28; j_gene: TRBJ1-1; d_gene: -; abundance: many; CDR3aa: CASSFVGAEAFF; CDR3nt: TGTGCCAGCAGTTTCGTGGGTGCTGAAGCTTTCTTT
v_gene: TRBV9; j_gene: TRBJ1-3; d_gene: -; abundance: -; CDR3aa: CASSVVPSDIPSGNTIYF; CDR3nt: TGTGCCAGCAGCGTAGTCCCAAGTGACATACCCTCTGGAAACACCATATATTTT
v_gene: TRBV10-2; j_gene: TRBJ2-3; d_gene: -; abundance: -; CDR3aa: CASSGETDTDTQYF; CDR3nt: TGCGCCAGCAGTGGCGAGACCGACACAGATACGCAGTATTTT
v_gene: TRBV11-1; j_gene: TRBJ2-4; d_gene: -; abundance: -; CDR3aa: CASSLVVAEAKNIQYF; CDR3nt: TGTGCCAGCAGCTTAGTTGTCGCTGAAGCCAAAAACATTCAGTACTTC
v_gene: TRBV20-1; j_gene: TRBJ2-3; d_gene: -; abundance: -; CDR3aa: CSAKSPTVSTDTQYF; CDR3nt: TGCAGTGCTAAGTCCCCGACAGTTAGCACAGATACGCAGTATTTT
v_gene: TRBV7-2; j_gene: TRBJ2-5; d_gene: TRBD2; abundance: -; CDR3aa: CASRRTSAGQETQYF; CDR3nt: TGTGCCAGCAGAAGGACTAGCGCCGGACAAGAGACCCAGTACTTC
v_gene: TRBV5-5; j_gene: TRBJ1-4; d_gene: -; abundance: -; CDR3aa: CASSFSRTEEKLFF; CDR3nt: TGTGCCAGCAGCTTTTCTCGTACGGAAGAAAAACTGTTTTTT
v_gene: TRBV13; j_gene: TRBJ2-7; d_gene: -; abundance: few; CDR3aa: CASSFFSGSYEQYF; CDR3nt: TGTGCCAGCAGCTTTTTTTCAGGGAGCTACGAGCAGTACTTC
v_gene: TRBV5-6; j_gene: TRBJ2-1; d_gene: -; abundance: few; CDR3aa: CASTRTDSYNEQFF; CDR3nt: TGTGCCAGCACGCGGACAGACTCCTACAATGAGCAGTTCTTC
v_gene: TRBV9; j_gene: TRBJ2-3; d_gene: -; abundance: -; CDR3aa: CASRSDRSTDTQYF; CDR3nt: TGTGCCAGCAGGAGCGACAGAAGCACAGATACGCAGTATTTT
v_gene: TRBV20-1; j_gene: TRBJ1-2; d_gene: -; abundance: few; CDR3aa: CSADDRPNYGYTF; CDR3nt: TGCAGTGCTGACGACAGGCCTAACTATGGCTACACCTTC
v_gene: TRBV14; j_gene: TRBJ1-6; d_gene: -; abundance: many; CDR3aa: CASSPFVNSPLHF; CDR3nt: TGTGCCAGCAGCCCCTTCGTTAATTCACCCCTCCACTTT
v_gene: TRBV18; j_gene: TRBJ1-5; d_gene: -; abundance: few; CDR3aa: CASSPGAKGQPQHF; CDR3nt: TGTGCCAGCTCACCTGGCGCCAAGGGGCAGCCCCAGCATTTT
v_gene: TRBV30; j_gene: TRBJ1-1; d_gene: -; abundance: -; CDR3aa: CAWSVQPGARAFF; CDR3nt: TGTGCCTGGAGTGTACAACCAGGGGCTCGAGCTTTCTTT
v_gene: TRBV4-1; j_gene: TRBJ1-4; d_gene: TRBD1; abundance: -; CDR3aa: CASSQGGFGTVDEKLFF; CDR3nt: TGCGCCAGCAGCCAAGGGGGTTTCGGGACAGTTGATGAAAAACTGTTTTTT
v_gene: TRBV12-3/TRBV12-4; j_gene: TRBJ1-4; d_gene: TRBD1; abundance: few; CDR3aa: CASSRQGALSNEKLFF; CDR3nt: TGTGCCAGCAGTCGACAGGGGGCCCTAAGTAATGAAAAACTGTTTTTT
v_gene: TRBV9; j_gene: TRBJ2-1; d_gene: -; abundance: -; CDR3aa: CASSVEAQPYEQFF; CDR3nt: TGTGCCAGCAGCGTAGAAGCCCAGCCCTATGAGCAGTTCTTC
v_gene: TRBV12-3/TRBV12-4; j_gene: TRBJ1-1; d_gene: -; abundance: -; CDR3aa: CASSSRALMNTEAFF; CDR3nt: TGTGCCAGCAGCTCCCGGGCCCTTATGAACACTGAAGCTTTCTTT
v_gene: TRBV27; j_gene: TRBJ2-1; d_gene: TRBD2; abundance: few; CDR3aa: CASSAGTSGINEQFF; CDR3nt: TGTGCCAGCAGTGCCGGGACTAGCGGGATTAATGAGCAGTTCTTC
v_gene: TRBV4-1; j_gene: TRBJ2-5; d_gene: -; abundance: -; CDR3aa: CASSSGPGIQETQYF; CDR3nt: TGCGCCAGCAGCTCAGGACCGGGAATACAAGAGACCCAGTACTTC
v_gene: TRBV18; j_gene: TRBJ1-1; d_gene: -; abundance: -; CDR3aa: CASSLTPQGLNTEAFF; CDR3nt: TGTGCCAGCTCACTAACACCACAGGGCCTGAACACTGAAGCTTTCTTT
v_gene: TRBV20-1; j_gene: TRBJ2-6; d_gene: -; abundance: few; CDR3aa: CSASTTGTGANVLTF; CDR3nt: TGCAGTGCTAGTACTACAGGGACAGGGGCCAACGTCCTGACTTTC
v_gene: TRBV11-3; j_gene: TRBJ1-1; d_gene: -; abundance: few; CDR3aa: CASSDHGGVTEAFF; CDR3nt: TGTGCCAGCAGCGACCATGGGGGGGTCACTGAAGCTTTCTTT
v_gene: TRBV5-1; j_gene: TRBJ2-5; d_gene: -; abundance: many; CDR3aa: CASSLAGVGREETQYF; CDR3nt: TGCGCCAGCAGCTTGGCCGGGGTAGGACGTGAAGAGACCCAGTACTTC
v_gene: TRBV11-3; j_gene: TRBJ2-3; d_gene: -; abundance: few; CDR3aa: CASSLEAGIGTDTQYF; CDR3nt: TGTGCCAGCAGCTTAGAGGCAGGGATCGGCACAGATACGCAGTATTTT
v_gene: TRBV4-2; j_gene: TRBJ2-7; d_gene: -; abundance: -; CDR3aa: CASSQVIGMNSYEQYF; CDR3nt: TGTGCCAGCAGCCAAGTCATCGGGATGAACTCCTACGAGCAGTACTTC
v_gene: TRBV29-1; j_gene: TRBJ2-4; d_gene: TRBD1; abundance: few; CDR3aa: CSVSGTGENIQYF; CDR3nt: TGCAGCGTTTCCGGGACAGGGGAAAACATTCAGTACTTC
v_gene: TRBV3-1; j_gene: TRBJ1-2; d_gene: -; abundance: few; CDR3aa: CASSQSDGYTF; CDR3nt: TGTGCCAGCAGCCAATCGGACGGCTACACCTTC
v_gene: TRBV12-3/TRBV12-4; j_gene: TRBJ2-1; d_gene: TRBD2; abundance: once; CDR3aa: CASILTGTMNSEQFF; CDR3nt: TGTGCCAGCATCCTTACCGGGACTATGAATTCTGAGCAGTTCTTC
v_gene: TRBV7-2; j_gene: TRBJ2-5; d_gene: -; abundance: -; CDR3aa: CASSQVTYGRRQETQYF; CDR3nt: TGTGCCAGCAGTCAAGTAACCTATGGGCGTCGGCAAGAGACCCAGTACTTC
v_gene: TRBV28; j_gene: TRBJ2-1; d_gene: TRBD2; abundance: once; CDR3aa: CASSSPGLALYNEQFF; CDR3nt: TGTGCCAGCAGTTCACCGGGACTAGCCCTTTACAATGAGCAGTTCTTC
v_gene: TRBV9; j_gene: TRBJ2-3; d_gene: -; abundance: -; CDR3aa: CASSLRGTAQDTQYF; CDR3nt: TGTGCCAGCAGTTTACGGGGTACTGCACAAGATACGCAGTATTTT
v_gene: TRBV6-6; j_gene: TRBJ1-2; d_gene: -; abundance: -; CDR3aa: CASMQNYGYTF; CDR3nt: TGTGCCAGCATGCAGAACTATGGCTACACCTTC
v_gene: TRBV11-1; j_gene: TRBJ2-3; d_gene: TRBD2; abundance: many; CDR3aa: CASSSLAGKDTQYF; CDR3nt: TGTGCCAGCAGCTCACTAGCGGGGAAAGATACGCAGTATTTT
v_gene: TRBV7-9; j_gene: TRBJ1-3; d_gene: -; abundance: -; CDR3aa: CASSSLDSSRSGNTIYF; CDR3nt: TGTGCCAGCAGCTCTCTTGACAGCTCTCGTTCTGGAAACACCATATATTTT
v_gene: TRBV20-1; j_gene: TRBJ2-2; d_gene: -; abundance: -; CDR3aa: CSAGEFGANTGELFF; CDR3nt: TGCAGTGCTGGCGAGTTCGGGGCCAACACCGGGGAGCTGTTTTTT
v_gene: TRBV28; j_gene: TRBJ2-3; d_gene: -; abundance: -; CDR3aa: CASSSTRSRADTQYF; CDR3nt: TGTGCCAGCAGTTCTACGCGGTCCCGGGCAGATACGCAGTATTTT
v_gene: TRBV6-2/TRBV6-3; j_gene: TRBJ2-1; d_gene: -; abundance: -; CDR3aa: CASSYASWGHEQFF; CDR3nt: TGTGCCAGCAGTTACGCTAGTTGGGGCCATGAGCAGTTCTTC
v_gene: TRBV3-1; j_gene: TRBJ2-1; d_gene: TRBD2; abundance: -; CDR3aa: CASRPGPAGILGNEQFF; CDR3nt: TGTGCCAGCAGGCCGGGTCCAGCGGGGATTCTCGGCAATGAGCAGTTCTTC
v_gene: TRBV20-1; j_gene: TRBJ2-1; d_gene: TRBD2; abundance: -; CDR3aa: CSARSVVAGSGEQFF; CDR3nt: TGCAGTGCTAGGTCTGTTGTAGCGGGGTCAGGTGAGCAGTTCTTC
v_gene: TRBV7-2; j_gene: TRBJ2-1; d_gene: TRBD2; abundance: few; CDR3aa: CASNTGTSVNNEQFF; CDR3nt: TGTGCCAGCAACACCGGGACTAGCGTAAACAATGAGCAGTTCTTC
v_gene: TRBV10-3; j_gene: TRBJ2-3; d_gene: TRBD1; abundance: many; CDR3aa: CAISGGQGLDTQYF; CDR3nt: TGTGCCATCAGTGGAGGACAGGGTTTGGATACGCAGTATTTT
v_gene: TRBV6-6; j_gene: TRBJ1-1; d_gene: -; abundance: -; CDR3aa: CASSYSTRVPPFF; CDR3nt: TGTGCCAGCAGTTACTCTACCAGGGTCCCTCCTTTCTTT
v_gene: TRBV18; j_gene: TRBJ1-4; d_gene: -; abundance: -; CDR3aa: CASSPGEGEKLFF; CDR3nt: TGTGCCAGCTCACCCGGAGAGGGCGAAAAACTGTTTTTT
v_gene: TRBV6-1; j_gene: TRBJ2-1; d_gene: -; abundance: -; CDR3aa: CATRRRGNNEQFF; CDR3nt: TGTGCCACCCGAAGACGGGGGAACAATGAGCAGTTCTTC
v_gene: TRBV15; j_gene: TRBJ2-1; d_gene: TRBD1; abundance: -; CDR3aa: CATSFQGDYNEQFF; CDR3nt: TGTGCCACCAGTTTTCAGGGGGACTACAATGAGCAGTTCTTC
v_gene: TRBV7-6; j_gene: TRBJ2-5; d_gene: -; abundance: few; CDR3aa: CASSQTRAQETQYF; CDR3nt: TGTGCCAGCAGCCAAACTAGAGCCCAAGAGACCCAGTACTTC
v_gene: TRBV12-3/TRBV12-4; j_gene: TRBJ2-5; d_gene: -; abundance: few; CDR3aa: CASRPAVQETQYF; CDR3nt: TGTGCCAGCAGGCCGGCAGTCCAAGAGACCCAGTACTTC